Listed below are T cell receptor beta chains from one sample, sequenced in a study of tumor-infiltrating lymphocytes in glioblastoma multiforme. TCRdb recomputed calls from the multiplex PCR reads with MiXCR, one row per CDR3 protein. The table lists 25,000 to 40,000 distinct CDR3 sequences, roughly 64% of them singletons. Sequencing was carried out using brain tumor tissue. These receptors came from a male donor with glioblastoma. Both conserved end residues are part of each CDR3. Fields, in order: clone size, D gene, J gene, V gene, CDR3 protein, CDR3 DNA. A D gene is named only where the DNA matches it firmly. Only some rows state a clone size, as once, few, many or a class for expanded clones.

clone_size: large
d_call: TRBD1
j_call: TRBJ1-2
v_call: TRBV4-1
cdr3_aa: CASSQDRYRGNYGYTF
cdr3_nt: TGCGCCAGCAGCCAAGATCGATACAGGGGAAACTATGGCTACACCTTC

clone_size: .
d_call: TRBD1
j_call: TRBJ1-2
v_call: TRBV6-5
cdr3_aa: CAGRINLSGQGGCTF
cdr3_nt: TGTGCCGGCAGAATCAACTTATCGGGACAGGGAGGCTGCACCTTC

clone_size: .
d_call: .
j_call: TRBJ2-2
v_call: TRBV6-2/TRBV6-3
cdr3_aa: CASSPGHDTVELFF
cdr3_nt: TGTGCCAGCAGCCCCGGACACGACACCGTGGAGCTGTTTTTT

clone_size: .
d_call: .
j_call: TRBJ1-2
v_call: TRBV12-3/TRBV12-4
cdr3_aa: CASNPPGHTRGYGYTF
cdr3_nt: TGTGCCAGCAATCCCCCCGGGCATACGAGGGGCTATGGCTACACCTTC

clone_size: .
d_call: .
j_call: TRBJ2-7
v_call: TRBV4-2
cdr3_aa: CASSQEDDSLKYF
cdr3_nt: TGTGCCAGCAGCCAAGAAGACGACTCTCTGAAGTATTTC

clone_size: .
d_call: .
j_call: TRBJ1-1
v_call: TRBV29-1
cdr3_aa: CSVGLGNTETFF
cdr3_nt: .

clone_size: .
d_call: .
j_call: TRBJ2-7
v_call: TRBV29-1
cdr3_aa: CSVDANGKRNEQCF
cdr3_nt: TGCAGCGTCGATGCTAACGGGAAGAGGAACGAGCAGTGCTTC

clone_size: .
d_call: .
j_call: TRBJ2-1
v_call: TRBV20-1
cdr3_aa: CGAGDEARLYEQFF
cdr3_nt: TGCGGTGCTGGAGATGAGGCAAGGCTGTATGAGCAGTTCTTC

clone_size: medium-sized
d_call: .
j_call: TRBJ2-7
v_call: TRBV29-1
cdr3_aa: CSVDAPKGTYYEQYF
cdr3_nt: TGCAGCGTTGATGCCCCCAAGGGGACTTACTACGAGCAGTACTTC

clone_size: many
d_call: .
j_call: TRBJ2-7
v_call: TRBV30
cdr3_aa: CAWSTRGLPHYEQYF
cdr3_nt: TGTGCCTGGAGTACAAGAGGACTCCCCCACTACGAGCAGTACTTC

clone_size: .
d_call: TRBD2
j_call: TRBJ2-7
v_call: TRBV20-1
cdr3_aa: CSAHGTSGYEQYF
cdr3_nt: TGCAGTGCTCACGGGACTAGCGGTTACGAGCAGTACTTC

clone_size: .
d_call: TRBD1
j_call: TRBJ2-7
v_call: TRBV20-1
cdr3_aa: CSASGTGDVEQYF
cdr3_nt: TGCAGTGCCTCCGGGACAGGGGATGTCGAGCAGTACTTC

clone_size: .
d_call: .
j_call: TRBJ2-6
v_call: TRBV6-5
cdr3_aa: CASSPPSSGANVWTF
cdr3_nt: TGTGCCAGCAGTCCCCCGAGCTCTGGGGCCAACGTCTGGACTTTC

clone_size: .
d_call: TRBD1
j_call: TRBJ1-4
v_call: TRBV20-1
cdr3_aa: CSAKTGLQEKLFF
cdr3_nt: TGCAGTGCTAAGACAGGGCTTCAAGAAAAACTGTTTTTT

clone_size: once
d_call: TRBD1
j_call: TRBJ1-5
v_call: TRBV20-1
cdr3_aa: CRATKTGGQHQHF
cdr3_nt: TGCAGAGCTACCAAGACAGGGGGCCAGCACCAGCATTTT

clone_size: .
d_call: TRBD2
j_call: TRBJ2-7
v_call: TRBV7-3
cdr3_aa: CASSPRPSSGSVIEQYF
cdr3_nt: TGTGCCAGCAGCCCACGTCCATCTAGCGGGAGCGTGATCGAGCAGTACTTC

clone_size: .
d_call: TRBD1
j_call: TRBJ1-6
v_call: TRBV6-5
cdr3_aa: CASSYLGQSSYSPPLHF
cdr3_nt: TGTGCCAGCAGTTACTTGGGACAGAGCTCCTATAGTCCACCCCTCCACTTT

clone_size: .
d_call: TRBD1
j_call: TRBJ2-2
v_call: TRBV18
cdr3_aa: CASSPPTGSPGELFF
cdr3_nt: TGTGCCAGCTCACCTCCGACAGGGTCTCCCGGGGAGCTGTTTTTT

clone_size: many
d_call: TRBD2
j_call: TRBJ2-5
v_call: TRBV7-9
cdr3_aa: CASSPAASSGRSQETQYF
cdr3_nt: TGTGCCAGCAGCCCAGCCGCCTCTAGCGGGAGATCCCAAGAGACCCAGTACTTC

clone_size: many
d_call: TRBD1
j_call: TRBJ1-1
v_call: TRBV14
cdr3_aa: CASSQKQGFDTEAFF
cdr3_nt: TGTGCCAGCAGCCAGAAACAGGGGTTTGACACTGAAGCTTTCTTT

clone_size: .
d_call: .
j_call: TRBJ2-2
v_call: TRBV12-3/TRBV12-4
cdr3_aa: CVTRLASGTGELFF
cdr3_nt: TGTGTCACCCGGCTAGCGTCAGGCACCGGGGAGCTGTTTTTT

clone_size: .
d_call: .
j_call: TRBJ2-2
v_call: TRBV6-1
cdr3_aa: CASSEESSGNTGELFF
cdr3_nt: TGTGCCAGCAGTGAAGAGAGTAGCGGAAACACCGGGGAGCTGTTTTTT

clone_size: .
d_call: .
j_call: TRBJ2-3
v_call: TRBV11-3
cdr3_aa: CASSLDLGGRDMQYF
cdr3_nt: TGTGCCAGCAGCTTGGATCTTGGGGGCCGCGATATGCAGTATTTT

clone_size: medium-sized
d_call: .
j_call: TRBJ1-2
v_call: TRBV6-5
cdr3_aa: CASSYFAGEGYTF
cdr3_nt: TGTGCCAGCAGTTACTTTGCGGGGGAAGGCTACACCTTC

clone_size: many
d_call: .
j_call: TRBJ2-2
v_call: TRBV10-2
cdr3_aa: CASSLTGELFF
cdr3_nt: TGCGCCAGCAGTCTCACCGGGGAGCTGTTTTTT

clone_size: many
d_call: TRBD2
j_call: TRBJ2-2
v_call: TRBV12-3/TRBV12-4
cdr3_aa: CASSRSGQRVGELFF
cdr3_nt: TGTGCCAGCAGCCGTAGCGGGCAGAGGGTCGGGGAGCTGTTTTTT

clone_size: .
d_call: .
j_call: TRBJ2-2
v_call: TRBV11-2
cdr3_aa: CASSLGVGTGELFF
cdr3_nt: TGTGCCAGCAGCTTAGGGGTGGGCACCGGGGAGCTGTTTTTT

clone_size: .
d_call: TRBD1
j_call: TRBJ1-2
v_call: TRBV4-2
cdr3_aa: CACSQPRQGASYGYIF
cdr3_nt: TGTGCCTGCAGCCAACCCAGACAGGGGGCAAGCTATGGCTACATCTTC

clone_size: few
d_call: .
j_call: TRBJ1-2
v_call: TRBV29-1
cdr3_aa: CSAFLGGVSGHAF
cdr3_nt: TGCAGCGCGTTCCTTGGGGGCGTTTCCGGCCACGCCTTC